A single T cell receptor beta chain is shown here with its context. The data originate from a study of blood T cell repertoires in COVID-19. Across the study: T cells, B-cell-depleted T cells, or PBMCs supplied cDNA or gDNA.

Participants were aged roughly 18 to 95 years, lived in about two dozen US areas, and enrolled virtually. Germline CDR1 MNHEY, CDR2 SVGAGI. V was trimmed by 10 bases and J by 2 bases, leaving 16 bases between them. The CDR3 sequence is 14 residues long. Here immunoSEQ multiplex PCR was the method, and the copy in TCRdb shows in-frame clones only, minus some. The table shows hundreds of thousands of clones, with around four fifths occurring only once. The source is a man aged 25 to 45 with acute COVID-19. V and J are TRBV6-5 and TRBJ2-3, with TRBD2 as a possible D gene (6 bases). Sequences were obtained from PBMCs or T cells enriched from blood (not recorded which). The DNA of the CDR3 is TGTGCCACCATGGGGGGAGGAGCCACAGATACGCAGTATTTT. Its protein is CATMGGGATDTQYF.